This TCR beta chain was retrieved from a study of cytomegalovirus exposure and HLA in healthy donors. This clone has only a few counts. The antigen remains undetermined. CDR3 length equals 14 residues. Germline assignment: CDR1 SEHNR and CDR2 FQNEAQ (reference sequence). V was clipped by 1 base and J by 8 bases, with 11 bases between them. The study's findings and limits: The study recorded 160 or so TCR beta chains that were cytomegalovirus-associated. Rare TCR sequences predominated, though certain public TCRs were found in many donors.

Primers: 60 Vbeta forward and 13 Jbeta reverse. As originally analysed: Unique TCR beta chains numbered roughly 83 million in a later analysis, with roughly 10 million shared. The method was immunoSEQ multiplex PCR; TCRdb's version includes in-frame clones alone and lacks a portion of them. The V and J calls and clone size are taken from that table; D and trimming were inferred from the DNA. The sample records some 160,000 clones, approximately 80% being singletons. The receptor comes from a man in his 60s in good health and CMV-seronegative. The V gene is TRBV7-9, the J gene TRBJ1-4, with D possibly TRBD1 on 5 matching bases. Sample: PBMCs. The CDR3 region is CASSLGQGEEKLFF. DNA for the CDR3: TGTGCCAGCAGCTTAGGGCAGGGCGAGGAAAAACTGTTTTTT.